This TCR beta chain was documented in a study of response to subunit inactivated influenza vaccine. Broader study findings: Only a handful of new T cells, the authors suggested, are recruited with each seasonal influenza vaccination.

The CDR3 is 14 amino acids. V gave up 6 bases and J gave up 2 bases, with 11 bases separating them. In germline, CDR1 is LGHDT, CDR2 YNNKEL (reference sequence). Note on this clonotype: Its cognate antigen is unknown.

One entry per CDR3 protein results from TCRdb running MiXCR on the RT-PCR reads. The sample comprises about 480,000 distinct CDR3 sequences, roughly 13% of which are singletons, and about an eighth rests with the top ten. The chain joins TRBV3-1 to TRBJ1-5, with D hard to call. This sequence was found in a man in his fifties or sixties who received an inactivated influenza vaccine. The material was PBMCs from blood, obtained roughly 48 days after vaccination. CDR3 sequence reads: CASSPSSGNQPQHF. CDR3 DNA: TGTGCCAGCAGTCCGAGTTCTGGCAATCAGCCCCAGCATTTT.